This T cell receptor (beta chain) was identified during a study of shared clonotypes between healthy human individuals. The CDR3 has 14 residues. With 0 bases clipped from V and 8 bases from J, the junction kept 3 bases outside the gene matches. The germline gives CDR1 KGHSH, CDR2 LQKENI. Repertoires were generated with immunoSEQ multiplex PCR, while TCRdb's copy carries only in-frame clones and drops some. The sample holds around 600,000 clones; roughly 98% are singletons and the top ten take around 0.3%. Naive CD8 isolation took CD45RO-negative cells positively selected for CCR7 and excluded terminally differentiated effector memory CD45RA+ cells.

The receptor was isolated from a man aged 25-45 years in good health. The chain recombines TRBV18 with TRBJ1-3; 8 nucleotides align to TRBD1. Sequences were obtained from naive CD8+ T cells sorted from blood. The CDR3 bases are TGTGCCAGCTCACCACCGGACAGGGCAGACACCATATATTTT. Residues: CASSPPDRADTIYF.